These 17 T cell receptor beta chains were sequenced from one sample in a study of blood T cell repertoires in COVID-19 (dated by TCRdb to about 2020). Libraries were built with the immunoSEQ multiplex PCR assay. TCRdb's version of the immuneACCESS table is confined to in-frame rearrangements and falls short of the full clone set. An unresolved V gene accounts for under half of the shortfall where checked; the remainder is of unknown origin. The sample profile shows about 40,000 clones; roughly 80% of them were found once. About 2.8% of the sample comes from the top ten. The sample was peripheral blood. The receptors were sampled from a woman in her fifties or sixties with acute or convalescent COVID-19.

The gene calls are TRBV10-3 and TRBJ1-5; the D gene is possibly TRBD1 (5 bases). Germline loops: CDR1 ENHRY, CDR2 SYGVKD. V lost 2 bases, J lost 11 bases, and 16 bases lay in between. The CDR3 totals 14 residues. This chain's CDR3 is CAISEGGSTGAQHF. The CDR3 DNA follows: TGTGCCATCAGTGAGGGGGGGAGCACCGGGGCCCAGCATTTT.

In its sample, this clone is medium-sized. V gene TRBV11-2 combines with J gene TRBJ1-1, with TRBD1 as a possible D gene (6 bases). The V end lost 5 bases, the J end lost 4 bases, and 23 bases lay between the germline ends. The CDR3 extends over 17 amino acids. Germline values: CDR1 SGHAT, CDR2 FQNNGV. The CDR3 is CASSGLQGSRPTTEAFF. In DNA form, the CDR3 reads TGTGCCAGCAGCGGCCTTCAGGGGTCCCGCCCCACCACTGAAGCTTTCTTT. The variable domain in full, completed from reference TRBV11-2 and TRBJ1-1, reads EAGVAQSPRYKIIEKRQSVAFWCNPISGHATLYWYQQILGQGPKLLIQFQNNGVVDDSQLPKDRFSAERLKGVDSTLKIQPAKLEDSAVYLCASSGLQGSRPTTEAFFGQGTRLTVV.

The chain employs TRBV19 and TRBJ2-7; the D gene is possibly TRBD1 (5 bases). Germline V gives CDR1 LNHDA, CDR2 SQIVND (reference sequence). Between the trimmed V and J ends, which lost 5 bases and 3 bases, there was a span of 17 bases. This CDR3 is built from 15 residues. The CDR3 DNA sequence: TGTGCCAGTAGTCCGCGCTTGGGGCCCAACTACGAGCAGTACTTC. The encoded protein is CASSPRLGPNYEQYF.

This clone was recorded once. The chain has TRBV25-1 and TRBJ2-7, with 10 bases fitting TRBD2. CDR1 and CDR2 from the germline V gene are MGHDK and SYGVNS. The junction had 6 bases not matched to a gene; V was cut back by 8 bases and J by 5 bases. The CDR3 has 13 residues. CDR3 residues: CASGFGLADEQYF. The DNA for the CDR3 is TGTGCCAGCGGGTTTGGACTAGCGGACGAGCAGTACTTC.

The V call is TRBV7-9, the J call TRBJ2-1, with TRBD1 matching 7 bases. Looked up from germline, CDR1 is SEHNR and CDR2 is FQNEAQ (reference sequence). This CDR3 contains 13 residues. V was clipped by 5 bases and J by 9 bases; unmatched bases: 7. The CDR3 sequence: CASSRQGLGEQFF. CDR3 nucleotides: TGTGCCAGCAGCAGACAGGGATTAGGTGAGCAGTTCTTC.

The rearrangement links TRBV14 to TRBJ1-2; tentative D call: TRBD1 (6 bases). CDR1 and CDR2 (germline): SGHDN, FVKESK. V was pared by 1 base and J by 4 bases, with 16 bases between. This CDR3 comprises 16 residues. The CDR3 loop reads CASSQAEGRGPYGYTF. Written as DNA, the CDR3 is TGTGCCAGCAGCCAAGCTGAGGGCAGGGGCCCCTATGGCTACACCTTC.

The V and J genes are TRBV5-1 and TRBJ2-5; 7 bases agree with TRBD2. The CDR3 has 15 residues. Germline loops: CDR1 SGHRS, CDR2 YFSETQ. V was pared by 0 bases and J by 7 bases, with 9 bases of the junction left unmatched. In DNA form, the CDR3 reads TGCGCCAGCAGCTTGGGGGCGGGAGCCGGGGGGACCCAGTACTTC. Amino acid sequence: CASSLGAGAGGTQYF.

This clone was found once. V gene TRBV18 combines with J gene TRBJ1-5; possibly TRBD1 for D (5 bases). V lost 3 bases and J lost 1, with 13 bases in between. The CDR3 spans 16 residues. Germline values: CDR1 KGHSH, CDR2 LQKENI. Written as DNA, the CDR3 is TGTGCCAGCTCACCGATGGGGCCAGCGAGCAATCAGCCCCAGCATTTT. Amino acids: CASSPMGPASNQPQHF.

The V gene is TRBV27, the J gene TRBJ1-2; possibly TRBD1 for D (5 bases). This CDR3 has 16 amino acids. V was clipped by 2 bases and J by 2 bases, with 15 bases between them. From germline, CDR1 is MNHEY and CDR2 SMNVEV (reference sequence). In DNA form, the CDR3 reads TGTGCCAGCAGTTTACGAAGACAGTCAGCAAACTATGGCTACACCTTC. It codes for CASSLRRQSANYGYTF.

This clone came up once. The V gene is TRBV6-5, the J gene TRBJ2-1, with TRBD1 identical over 7 bases. Germline V gene sequence: CDR1 MNHEY, CDR2 SVGAGI. The V segment lost 5 bases and the J segment 0 bases; nucleotides outside the gene matches: 4. CDR3 length: 15 amino acids. The CDR3 reads CASSLDRASYNEQFF. The CDR3 DNA reads as TGTGCCAGCAGTCTCGACAGGGCCTCCTACAATGAGCAGTTCTTC.

This sequence joins TRBV7-2 and TRBJ2-3; a weak D match, TRBD2 (6 bases). This CDR3 spans 15 amino acids. Germline V gene data show CDR1 as SGHTA and CDR2 as FQGNSA. Trimming cost V 0 bases and J 4 bases, with 11 bases left between them. CDR3 in DNA: TGTGCCAGCAGCTTAGCCGCCGGGAGATCAGATACGCAGTATTTT. Protein product: CASSLAAGRSDTQYF.

The chain has TRBV30 and TRBJ2-5, with 10 bases identical to TRBD2. Per germline, CDR1 GTSNPN and CDR2 SVGIG (reference sequence). This CDR3 is 17 amino acids long. With 0 bases clipped from V and 2 bases from J, the junction kept 9 bases outside the gene matches. This CDR3 reads CAWSVPLAGVSQETQYF. CDR3 DNA: TGTGCCTGGAGTGTACCGCTAGCGGGAGTTTCGCAAGAGACCCAGTACTTC.

The chain is built from TRBV5-1 and TRBJ1-5; tentatively, D is TRBD1 (5 bases). The germline V gene has CDR1 SGHRS and CDR2 YFSETQ. V was trimmed by 4 bases and J by 1 base, leaving 15 bases between them. The CDR3 is 16 residues long. Written as DNA, the CDR3 is TGCGCCAGCAGCCCTGGCGGGGCGGTCAGCAATCAGCCCCAGCATTTT. Protein: CASSPGGAVSNQPQHF.

The chain couples TRBV15 to TRBJ1-1; 10 bases align to TRBD1. This CDR3 spans 16 amino acids. V lost 0 bases to trimming and J lost 7 bases; unmatched junction nucleotides: 8. CDR1 LNHNV and CDR2 YYDKDF come from the germline V gene (reference sequence). CDR3 amino acids: CATSREPGQGRGEAFF. CDR3 bases: TGTGCCACCAGCAGAGAACCGGGACAGGGGAGAGGTGAAGCTTTCTTT. The entire variable domain, with the rest obtained from reference TRBV15 and TRBJ1-1, is as follows: DAMVIQNPRYQVTQFGKPVTLSCSQTLNHNVMYWYQQKSSQAPKLLFHYYDKDFNNEADTPDNFQSRRPNTSFCFLDIRSPGLGDTAMYLCATSREPGQGRGEAFFGQGTRLTVV.

The chain employs TRBV5-1 and TRBJ2-3, with D possibly TRBD1 on 5 matching bases. V dropped 4 bases and J dropped 0 bases, with 9 bases sitting between them. The CDR3 length is 14 residues. CDR1 SGHRS and CDR2 YFSETQ come from the germline V gene. This chain's CDR3 is CASSGSGSTDTQYF. The CDR3 coding sequence is TGCGCCAGCAGCGGGTCAGGGAGCACAGATACGCAGTATTTT.

This rearrangement joins TRBV7-3 to TRBJ2-5; 13 nucleotides match TRBD2. The CDR3 has 17 amino acids. The V gene end was trimmed by 2 bases and the J gene end by 2 bases; junction bases not matched to a gene: 5. The germline V gene has CDR1 SGHTA and CDR2 FQGTGA. The CDR3 nucleotides read TGTGCCAGCAGCTTACGACTAGCGGGAGGAGGGCAAGAGACCCAGTACTTC. Its protein is CASSLRLAGGGQETQYF.

The chain carries TRBV7-9 and TRBJ2-3; no clear D. Trimming removed 5 bases from V and 0 bases from J, with 18 bases in between. Germline V gives CDR1 SEHNR, CDR2 FQNEAQ (reference sequence). The CDR3 length is 17 residues. DNA of the CDR3: TGTGCCAGCAGCCCAGCGCACCGGATTCCTAGCACAGATACGCAGTATTTT. Translation: CASSPAHRIPSTDTQYF.